The entry below gives a single TCR beta chain sequence along with its context. The data stem from a study of sequential checkpoint blockade in melanoma. Assay used: immunoSEQ multiplex PCR; TCRdb lists only in-frame clones, some missing. Here the sample spans 13,000 to 15,000 clones, roughly 50% being singletons. Described treatment: randomized to nivolumab then ipilimumab (arm A) or the reverse (arm B). The sequencing here drew on CD8+ T cells sorted from blood (inferred from file names), taken from a patient given nivolumab and ipilimumab in sequence. The receptor comes from a human donor with melanoma.

The CDR3 DNA reads as TGTGCCAGCAGCCTCAGACTGTACAATGAGCAGTTCTTC. The encoded protein is CASSLRLYNEQFF. The chain is built from TRBV7-9 and TRBJ2-1; no definite D call. Germline CDR1 is SEHNR and CDR2 is FQNEAQ (reference sequence). The V end lost 5 bases, the J end lost 4 bases, and 9 bases lay between the germline ends. This CDR3 spans 13 amino acids.